A selection of T cell receptor beta chains follows, all from one sample in a study of response to subunit inactivated influenza vaccine. One entry per CDR3 protein, called by TCRdb with MiXCR from the RT-PCR reads. Seen here are 530,000 or so distinct CDR3 sequences, roughly 27% observed once, and the top ten hold 1.5% to 2%. Sequenced material: CD4+ T cells sorted from PBMCs, taken roughly 5 days after vaccination. The receptor source for this set is a man over 45 who received an inactivated influenza vaccine. The CDR3 runs from the conserved cysteine through the conserved F or W. The D gene is left open where the match is weak. Size values are once, few and many counts, or a class for expanded clones, and some rows have none.

j_call v_call d_call clone_size cdr3_aa cdr3_nt
TRBJ1-1 TRBV12-3/TRBV12-4 - - CASSFQGGSEAFF TGTGCCAGCAGTTTTCAGGGTGGGTCGGAAGCTTTCTTT
TRBJ2-1 TRBV5-1 TRBD2 - CASSPGGRGLSYNEQFF TGCGCCAGCAGCCCGGGCGGGAGGGGACTCTCCTACAATGAGCAGTTCTTC
TRBJ2-2 TRBV7-8 TRBD1 few CASSQPTGYTGELFF TGTGCCAGCAGCCAACCGACAGGGTACACCGGGGAGCTGTTTTTT
TRBJ2-7 TRBV12-3/TRBV12-4 TRBD1 - CASSRHLGQGGYEQYF TGTGCCAGCAGTCGACACCTGGGACAGGGAGGATACGAGCAGTACTTC
TRBJ1-2 TRBV29-1 TRBD1 - CSAGETGVRYGYTF TGCAGCGCTGGGGAGACAGGGGTCCGTTATGGCTACACCTTC
TRBJ2-2 TRBV18 - - CASSPQGSGELFF TGTGCCAGCTCACCACAGGGTTCCGGGGAGCTGTTTTTT
TRBJ1-5 TRBV5-6 - few CASSLGGDSYQPQHF TGTGCCAGCAGCTTGGGGGGCGACAGCTATCAGCCCCAGCATTTT
TRBJ2-1 TRBV20-1 TRBD2 - CSARDLAGGGRSEQFF TGCAGTGCTAGAGATCTAGCGGGGGGCGGTCGATCTGAGCAGTTCTTC
TRBJ2-7 TRBV12-3/TRBV12-4 - few CASSQTTDYEQYF TGTGCCAGCAGCCAGACGACAGACTACGAGCAGTACTTC
TRBJ2-3 TRBV7-3 - - CASSRTGLHTDTQYF TGTGCCAGCAGCCGTACGGGACTTCACACAGATACGCAGTATTTT